Following are 25 T cell receptor beta chains from one sample sequenced in a study of blood T cell repertoires in COVID-19. Sequencing used immunoSEQ multiplex PCR; TCRdb keeps in-frame clones, though not all of them. In the table there are 40,000 to 60,000 clones, roughly nine tenths of which are singletons. The sample taken for sequencing was peripheral blood. These receptors all come from a man in his forties with active COVID-19.

This chain uses TRBV7-6 with TRBJ2-7, with 14 positions matching TRBD2. V lost 5 bases and J lost 2; bases outside the gene matches: 11. Germline assignment: CDR1 SGHVS and CDR2 FNYEAQ. The CDR3 sequence is 18 residues long. The CDR3 sequence is CASSPGTSGSAGTYEQYF. CDR3 in DNA: TGTGCCAGCAGCCCAGGGACTAGCGGGAGTGCTGGGACCTACGAGCAGTACTTC.

The chain couples TRBV24-1 to TRBJ2-7, with D possibly matching TRBD2 (6 bases). This CDR3 has 15 amino acids. V was shortened by 5 bases and J by 4 bases, with 17 bases between the two germline ends. Germline CDR1 KGHDR, CDR2 SFDVKD. The DNA for the CDR3 is TGTGCCACCAGTGCCCTGGAGGGTGACGTTTACGAGCAGTACTTC. Its protein is CATSALEGDVYEQYF.

This sequence joins TRBV24-1 and TRBJ1-1; possibly TRBD1 for D (6 bases). The germline CDR1 and CDR2 sequences are KGHDR and SFDVKD. The length of the CDR3 is 15 residues. The germline V and J ends were trimmed by 4 bases and 4 bases, with 15 bases remaining between them. CDR3 sequence: CATSDSRQGTTEAFF. DNA of the CDR3: TGTGCCACCAGTGACTCTCGGCAGGGGACCACTGAAGCTTTCTTT.

The chain couples TRBV7-2 to TRBJ2-5, with TRBD1 matching over 8 bases. The V segment lost 6 bases and the J segment 5 bases; nucleotides outside the gene matches: 8. Germline V gene sequence: CDR1 SGHTA, CDR2 FQGNSA. The CDR3 length is 14 residues. CDR3 bases: TGTGCCAGCAGGCACACAGGGGGTCGGGAGACCCAGTACTTC. It is translated as CASRHTGGRETQYF.

The chain has TRBV19 and TRBJ1-2; the match to TRBD1 covers 9 bases. J gave up 7 bases and V 9 bases, and 12 bases lay outside the gene matches. The CDR3 has 14 amino acids. Germline-derived CDR1 and CDR2 are LNHDA and SQIVND (reference sequence). DNA of the CDR3: TGTGCCAGCCGCCCGGGACAGGGAATTAGTGGCTACACCTTC. Protein sequence: CASRPGQGISGYTF.

The rearrangement joins TRBV7-3 to TRBJ2-2; 8 positions match TRBD1. The CDR3 covers 13 residues. J lost 7 bases, V lost 5 bases, and 3 bases had no gene match. Germline V CDR1 and CDR2: SGHTA, FQGTGA. CDR3: CASSETGGGELFF. DNA for the CDR3: TGTGCCAGCAGCGAAACAGGGGGCGGGGAGCTGTTTTTT.

V gene TRBV10-3 combines with J gene TRBJ2-1; D is undetermined. Trimming took 6 bases from V and 12 from J, leaving 12 bases between them. This CDR3 is 11 amino acids long. Germline V gene data show CDR1 as ENHRY and CDR2 as SYGVKD. The CDR3 protein is CAIRVAVTQFF. CDR3 coding DNA: TGTGCCATCAGGGTGGCGGTGACGCAGTTCTTC.

This rearrangement joins TRBV30 to TRBJ1-6; D possibly corresponds to TRBD1 (6 bases). V was clipped by 3 bases and J by 9 bases, with 30 bases between them. From germline, CDR1 is GTSNPN and CDR2 SVGIG (reference sequence). There are 19 residues in the CDR3. CDR3 coding DNA: TGTGCCTGGAGGGGCTTATATGGGGGGGCCTCTACCTGGAGTTCACCCCTCCACTTT. Protein sequence: CAWRGLYGGASTWSSPLHF.

The gene calls are TRBV5-8 and TRBJ2-1; 15 bases fit TRBD2. The germline V gene has CDR1 SGHTS and CDR2 YDEGEE. The CDR3 loop spans 14 amino acids. V lost 8 bases and J lost 9; bases outside the gene matches: 6. In DNA, the CDR3 is TGTGCCAGTCCGGGACTAGCGGGAGGCGGTGAGCAGTTCTTC. Encoded protein: CASPGLAGGGEQFF.

J is TRBJ1-1 and V is TRBV6-5, with 7 bases that match TRBD1. Germline values: CDR1 MNHEY, CDR2 SVGAGI. V gave up 6 bases and J gave up 5 bases; unmatched junction bases: 12. There are 15 residues in the CDR3. CDR3 nucleotides: TGTGCCAGCAGAGCTTTGACAGGGTCCGGGACTGAAGCTTTCTTT. Translation gives CASRALTGSGTEAFF.

The CDR3 sequence: CASSRRDSYEQYF. CDR3 in DNA: TGTGCCAGCAGCCGCCGGGACAGCTACGAGCAGTACTTC. The V gene is TRBV27, the J gene TRBJ2-7, with 7 nucleotides matching TRBD1. V trimming: 6 bases; J trimming: 3 bases; junction bases outside the gene matches: 5. Germline values: CDR1 MNHEY, CDR2 SMNVEV (reference sequence). This CDR3 is 13 amino acids long.

CDR3 protein: CASSPSSGGAGSPLHF. CDR3 in DNA: TGCGCCAGCAGCCCCTCCTCGGGGGGCGCGGGTTCACCCCTCCACTTT. The V call is TRBV5-1, the J call TRBJ1-6; a possible D gene is TRBD1 (6 bases). Germline V lookup: CDR1 SGHRS, CDR2 YFSETQ. V was pared by 4 bases and J by 9 bases, with 20 bases between. There are 16 residues in the CDR3. Full variable domain (rest looked up from reference TRBV5-1 and TRBJ1-6): KAGVTQTPRYLIKTRGQQVTLSCSPISGHRSVSWYQQTPGQGLQFLFEYFSETQRNKGNFPGRFSGRQFSNSRSEMNVSTLELGDSALYLCASSPSSGGAGSPLHFGNGTRLTVT.

The chain employs TRBV7-3 and TRBJ2-1; D might be TRBD2 (6 bases). The V gene lost 5 bases and the J gene lost 4 bases, with 18 bases spanning the gap. Germline CDR1 is SGHTA and CDR2 is FQGTGA. The CDR3 sequence is 16 residues long. The CDR3 region is CASSHGTGEPYNEQFF. The CDR3 region has the DNA TGTGCCAGCAGCCACGGGACTGGGGAGCCATACAATGAGCAGTTCTTC.

CDR3 sequence: CASSLPHGVGNTIYF. The DNA for the CDR3 is TGTGCCAGCAGTTTACCCCACGGAGTGGGAAACACCATATATTTT. The J gene is TRBJ1-3, the V gene TRBV28, with D unclear. The CDR3 totals 15 residues. V lost 2 bases to trimming and J lost 4 bases, with 12 bases between them. The germline V gene has CDR1 MDHEN and CDR2 SYDVKM.

The V gene is TRBV18, the J gene TRBJ1-1; unclear D gene. In germline, CDR1 is KGHSH, CDR2 LQKENI. Between the trimmed V and J ends, which lost 1 base and 5 bases, there was a span of 11 bases. This CDR3 region has 14 residues. The CDR3 bases are TGTGCCAGCTCACCACGGTCAGTAAGAACTGAAGCTTTCTTT. Translated, it gives CASSPRSVRTEAFF. The complete variable domain, with remaining parts taken from reference TRBV18 and TRBJ1-1, reads NAGVMQNPRHLVRRRGQEARLRCSPMKGHSHVYWYRQLPEEGLKFMVYLQKENIIDESGMPKERFSAEFPKEGPSILRIQQVVRGDSAAYFCASSPRSVRTEAFFGQGTRLTVV.

The chain carries TRBV4-1 and TRBJ1-5; 7 bases line up with TRBD1. CDR1 and CDR2 (germline): MGHRA, YSYEKL. CDR3 length: 17 amino acids. V trimming: 0 bases; J trimming: 4 bases; junction bases outside the gene matches: 9. The CDR3 sequence: CASSQDVGLTGNQPQHF. The CDR3 DNA reads as TGCGCCAGCAGCCAAGATGTGGGGTTGACAGGGAATCAGCCCCAGCATTTT.

This chain joins TRBV14 and TRBJ2-7; 8 bases agree with TRBD1. CDR1 and CDR2 (germline): SGHDN, FVKESK. The CDR3 spans 15 residues. Trimming took 0 bases from V and 3 from J; bases not matched to a gene: 4. CDR3 region: CASSQEVRGLYEQYF. The CDR3 DNA is TGTGCCAGCAGCCAAGAGGTCAGGGGGCTCTACGAGCAGTACTTC.

This rearrangement joins TRBV7-8 to TRBJ2-2; the D gene is possibly TRBD2 (6 bases). The germline V gene has CDR1 SGHVS and CDR2 FQNEAQ. The CDR3 has 13 residues. The ends were cut back, 5 bases at V and 4 bases at J, with 8 bases in the middle. DNA for the CDR3: TGTGCCAGCAGCCCGCGGGGCACCGGGGAGCTGTTTTTT. Translating it yields CASSPRGTGELFF.

The CDR3 nucleotides are TGTGCCACCAGTGGTCCCGATTACAGGGGGCAGGACACCGGGGAGCTGTTTTTT. Translating it yields CATSGPDYRGQDTGELFF. This chain joins TRBV24-1 and TRBJ2-2; 9 nucleotides agree with TRBD1. Germline CDR1 reads KGHDR; CDR2 reads SFDVKD. The CDR3 spans 18 residues. J gave up 3 bases and V 5 bases, and 12 bases lay outside the gene matches.

This clone was seen once. V usage is TRBV9 and J usage is TRBJ2-1; D may be TRBD2 (6 bases). V was clipped by 4 bases and J by 15 bases, with 17 bases between them. Germline-derived CDR1 and CDR2 are SGDLS and YYNGEE. This CDR3 is built from 12 residues. The CDR3 DNA reads TGTGCCAGCAGCCTCCGAGGAGGGGTTCTGTTCTTC. This sequence encodes CASSLRGGVLFF.

J is TRBJ2-1 and V is TRBV13, with D perhaps matching TRBD1 (6 bases). Germline V gene lookup returns CDR1 PRHDT and CDR2 FYEKMQ (reference sequence). V lost 5 bases, J lost 8 bases, and 13 bases lay in between. The CDR3 covers 13 residues. The CDR3 DNA sequence: TGTGCCAGCAGCCCCCACAGGGCCCATGAGCAGTTCTTC. Translation: CASSPHRAHEQFF.

The gene calls are TRBV5-4 and TRBJ2-7; D may be TRBD2 (5 bases). Germline CDR1 is SGHNT and CDR2 is YYREEE (reference sequence). CDR3 length: 14 residues. The V gene lost 2 bases and the J gene lost 3 bases, with 12 bases spanning the gap. CDR3 in amino acids: CASSLDREFYEQYF. The DNA for the CDR3 is TGTGCCAGCAGCTTAGATAGGGAGTTCTACGAGCAGTACTTC.

The count of this clone is one. The chain couples TRBV27 to TRBJ1-6; no definite D call. This CDR3 region has 16 residues. Trimming removed 2 bases from V and 0 bases from J, with 8 bases in between. Looked up from germline, CDR1 is MNHEY and CDR2 is SMNVEV (reference sequence). The CDR3 protein is CASSLAGSSYNSPLHF. The CDR3 DNA follows: TGTGCCAGCAGTTTAGCGGGGAGCTCCTATAATTCACCCCTCCACTTT.

The chain's CDR3 is CASSPWRSQETQYF. In DNA, the CDR3 is TGTGCCAGCAGCCCATGGCGGAGCCAAGAGACCCAGTACTTC. The rearrangement uses TRBV13 and TRBJ2-5; no clear D gene. The V gene lost 5 bases and the J gene lost 1 base, with 11 bases spanning the gap. Germline CDR1 PRHDT, CDR2 FYEKMQ (reference sequence). CDR3 length: 14 amino acids.

V gene TRBV11-2 combines with J gene TRBJ2-7, with D unresolved. The CDR3 spans 12 residues. The ends were cut back, 5 bases at V and 2 bases at J, with 7 bases in the middle. The V gene's germline CDR1 is SGHAT and CDR2 FQNNGV. The CDR3 DNA reads TGTGCCAGCAGCCCGGGTACCTACGAGCAGTACTTC. Translation: CASSPGTYEQYF.